One and the same sample provided the 28 T cell receptor beta chains below, sequenced in a study of CD8 T cells in Susac syndrome. RNA in amounts of about 0.45 to 1 ug was reverse transcribed with random hexamers. MiXCR, applied by TCRdb to the immunoSEQ multiplex PCR reads, yields one record per CDR3 protein. The repertoire holds roughly 120,000 distinct CDR3 sequences, with approximately 93% as singletons. Sequenced input: CD8+ T cells from PBMCs. The receptors stem from a human donor with multiple sclerosis.

The chain has TRBV6-1 and TRBJ1-6; D ambiguous. Deletions cut 0 bases from V and 10 bases from J, with 10 bases between. The germline gives CDR1 MNHNS, CDR2 SASEGT. This CDR3 contains 14 residues. The CDR3: CASSEAQEGSPLHF. The CDR3 region has the DNA TGTGCCAGCAGTGAAGCGCAGGAGGGATCACCCCTCCACTTT.

The chain recombines TRBV6-1 with TRBJ1-1; the D is unclear. CDR1 is MNHNS and CDR2 is SASEGT in the germline V gene. V was cut by 1 base and J by 4 bases, with 10 bases left in between. The CDR3 sequence is 14 residues long. The CDR3 region is CASSEGAGVTEAFF. In nucleotides, the CDR3 is TGTGCCAGCAGTGAAGGAGCCGGGGTCACTGAAGCTTTCTTT.

This clonotype was picked up one time. The chain is built from TRBV4-1 and TRBJ2-7; D possibly corresponds to TRBD1 (7 bases). V gave up 8 bases and J gave up 0 bases, with 11 bases separating them. CDR3 size: 13 residues. Germline V gene sequence: CDR1 MGHRA, CDR2 YSYEKL. CDR3 bases: TGCGCCAGCGCAGGGGGGAGCTCCTACGAGCAGTACGTC. Translating gives CASAGGSSYEQYV.

The V gene is TRBV7-3, the J gene TRBJ2-3; a possible D gene is TRBD2 (6 bases). CDR1 SGHTA and CDR2 FQGTGA come from the germline V gene. This CDR3 has 17 residues. Trimming took 2 bases from V and 1 from J, leaving 16 bases between them. The CDR3 DNA is TGTGCCAGCAGCTTAGGCCCAGGAGGGCCCCGCACAGATACGCAGTATTTT. It codes for CASSLGPGGPRTDTQYF.

The V gene is TRBV3-1, the J gene TRBJ1-5, with D tentatively TRBD1 (5 bases). Germline CDR1 LGHDT, CDR2 YNNKEL (reference sequence). Deletions cut 4 bases from V and 6 bases from J, with 16 bases between. The CDR3 sequence is 15 residues long. The CDR3 DNA follows: TGTGCCAGCAGCCCTGCCCCCCAGGGTGCTCAGCCCCAGCATTTT. Protein: CASSPAPQGAQPQHF.

This sequence joins TRBV7-9 and TRBJ2-7; possibly TRBD2 for D (6 bases). CDR1 is SEHNR and CDR2 is FQNEAQ in the germline V gene (reference sequence). The CDR3 contains 16 residues. Trimming took 5 bases from V and 3 from J, leaving 20 bases between them. The CDR3 DNA reads TGTGCCAGCAGCCCGGTGACGGGAGAACTGATCTACGAGCAGTACGTC. Protein product: CASSPVTGELIYEQYV.

The genes are TRBV5-1 and TRBJ2-7; weak D call: TRBD1 (6 bases). V lost 0 bases and J lost 3, with 7 bases in between. Germline loops: CDR1 SGHRS, CDR2 YFSETQ. This CDR3 has 13 residues. As DNA, the CDR3 is TGCGCCAGCAGCTTGGGAGGGGGCTACGAGCAGTACGTC. Translating it yields CASSLGGGYEQYV.

The rearrangement links TRBV9 to TRBJ1-2; 10 bases agree with TRBD1. This CDR3 contains 16 residues. Trimming cost V 3 bases and J 3 bases; bases outside gene matches: 8. Germline lookup yields CDR1 SGDLS and CDR2 YYNGEE. The CDR3 loop reads CASSAAWDRGDYGYTF. For the CDR3, the DNA is TGTGCCAGCAGCGCCGCCTGGGACAGGGGCGACTATGGCTACACCTTC.

The chain combines TRBV28 with TRBJ2-2; 11 bases fit TRBD2. Germline CDR1 is MDHEN and CDR2 is SYDVKM. V shed 6 bases, J shed 2 bases, and the junction held 5 bases outside the gene matches. The CDR3 length is 16 residues. The CDR3: CASSVRLAGNTGELFF. The DNA of the CDR3 is TGTGCCAGCAGCGTAAGACTAGCGGGAAACACCGGGGAGCTGTTTTTT.

The CDR3 DNA follows: TGTGCCAGCAGTTATTCGGGGCGGGATACGCAGTATTTT. Its translation is CASSYSGRDTQYF. The V call is TRBV6-5, the J call TRBJ2-3; D tentatively fits TRBD1 or TRBD2 (5 bases each). The CDR3 length is 13 residues. V was shortened by 3 bases and J by 6 bases, with 10 bases between the two germline ends. Germline V gene lookup returns CDR1 MNHEY and CDR2 SVGAGI.

This clonotype showed up just a few times. The chain uses TRBV12-3 or TRBV12-4 and TRBJ1-3; D is unresolved. CDR3 length: 15 residues. Trimming left V 3 bases short and J 4 bases short, with 13 bases between. The CDR3 loop is CASSLSGGVGNTIYF. CDR3 nucleotide sequence: TGTGCCAGCAGTTTGAGCGGCGGGGTCGGAAACACCATATATTTT.

The gene calls are TRBV15 and TRBJ1-1; D uncertain. The germline V gene encodes CDR1 LNHNV and CDR2 YYDKDF (reference sequence). This CDR3 is 15 amino acids long. Trimming stripped 0 bases from V and 1 base from J, with 9 bases between. The DNA of the CDR3 is TGTGCCACCAGCAGAGAGCGGAGTCCGAACACTGAAGCTTTCTTT. Translating it yields CATSRERSPNTEAFF. Using reference TRBV15 and TRBJ1-1 for the parts outside the CDR3, the full variable domain is DAMVIQNPRYQVTQFGKPVTLSCSQTLNHNVMYWYQQKSSQAPKLLFHYYDKDFNNEADTPDNFQSRRPNTSFCFLDIRSPGLGDTAMYLCATSRERSPNTEAFFGQGTRLTVV.

This chain connects TRBV5-1 to TRBJ1-2; D uncertain. Trimming cost V 1 base and J 4 bases, with 14 bases left between them. The CDR3 covers 15 residues. Germline CDR1 reads SGHRS; CDR2 reads YFSETQ. The CDR3 sequence: CASSLSGRSAYGYTF. The DNA for the CDR3 is TGCGCCAGCAGCTTGTCCGGCAGGTCGGCCTATGGCTACACCTTC. The variable domain in full, with the rest retrieved from reference TRBV5-1 and TRBJ1-2, is KAGVTQTPRYLIKTRGQQVTLSCSPISGHRSVSWYQQTPGQGLQFLFEYFSETQRNKGNFPGRFSGRQFSNSRSEMNVSTLELGDSALYLCASSLSGRSAYGYTFGSGTRLTVV.

The chain employs TRBV3-1 and TRBJ1-4; D is possibly TRBD1 (6 bases). The V gene's germline CDR1 is LGHDT and CDR2 YNNKEL (reference sequence). Trimming stripped 0 bases from V and 8 bases from J, with 16 bases between. The CDR3 is made up of 16 amino acids. The CDR3 spells CASSQDPGRGEEKLFF. In DNA form, the CDR3 reads TGTGCCAGCAGCCAAGACCCCGGGAGGGGGGAAGAAAAACTGTTTTTT.

The V and J genes are TRBV7-9 and TRBJ2-3; 10 nucleotides line up with TRBD2. The CDR3 spans 15 residues. J lost 5 bases, V lost 5 bases, and 7 bases had no gene match. From germline, CDR1 is SEHNR and CDR2 FQNEAQ (reference sequence). The CDR3 region is CASSISGGMGDTQYF. The CDR3, as DNA: TGTGCCAGCAGCATTAGCGGGGGGATGGGAGATACGCAGTATTTT.

V and J are TRBV2 and TRBJ1-2, with unresolved D. CDR1 SNHLY and CDR2 FYNNEI come from the germline V gene. This CDR3 has 13 amino acids. The ends were cut back, 3 bases at V and 1 base at J, with 6 bases in the middle. CDR3 region: CASSDRDNYGYTF. DNA for the CDR3: TGTGCCAGCAGTGACCGGGATAACTATGGCTACACCTTC.

The chain recombines TRBV5-4 with TRBJ1-2, with 8 bases aligning to TRBD1. This CDR3 is built from 15 residues. The trim removed 4 bases at V and 6 bases at J, leaving 11 bases unmatched. CDR1 and CDR2 from the germline V gene are SGHNT and YYREEE (reference sequence). As DNA, the CDR3 is TGTGCCAGCAGCCCACCAGGCGACAGGGGAGATGGCTACACCTTC. It specifies CASSPPGDRGDGYTF.

V gene TRBV20-1 combines with J gene TRBJ2-3; TRBD2 matches at 7 bases. The germline CDR1 and CDR2 sequences are DFQATT and SNEGSKA (reference sequence). J lost 2 bases, V lost 6 bases, and 14 bases had no gene match. This CDR3 is built from 16 residues. The CDR3 DNA is TGCAGTGCCATTAGTAGCAGCGGGGAGACCACAGATACGCAGTATTTT. It translates to CSAISSSGETTDTQYF.

The CDR3 sequence: CASSLENSYEQYF. CDR3 bases: TGTGCCAGCAGCTTGGAAAACTCCTACGAGCAGTACTTC. The chain joins TRBV7-9 to TRBJ2-7, with D unclear. Germline V gene data show CDR1 as SEHNR and CDR2 as FQNEAQ (reference sequence). V lost 3 bases and J 0 bases, leaving 6 bases between the germline ends. This CDR3 is built from 13 residues.

This chain joins TRBV6-5 and TRBJ2-6; TRBD1 is a possible D gene (6 bases). The CDR3 totals 18 residues. V lost 4 bases, J lost 0 bases, and 16 bases lay in between. Germline V gene sequence: CDR1 MNHEY, CDR2 SVGAGI. The CDR3 region has the DNA TGTGCCAGCAGTTCAGGACAGCCTCACATCTCTGGGGCCAACGTCCTGACTTTC. It yields the protein CASSSGQPHISGANVLTF.

The chain couples TRBV27 to TRBJ2-5, with 9 bases matching TRBD2. V lost 11 bases and J lost 4; bases outside the gene matches: 5. The CDR3 loop spans 12 amino acids. Germline values: CDR1 MNHEY, CDR2 SMNVEV (reference sequence). For the CDR3, the DNA is TGTGCCGCGGGGGGGCTACGAGAGACCCAGTACTTC. This gives the protein CAAGGLRETQYF.

The V call is TRBV4-2, the J call TRBJ2-5, with D maybe TRBD1 (5 bases). V was cut by 4 bases and J by 6 bases, with 9 bases left in between. Germline V gene lookup returns CDR1 LGHNA and CDR2 YNFKEQ. The CDR3 length is 12 residues. CDR3 residues: CASSRSGQTQYF. The CDR3 nucleotides are TGTGCCAGCAGCCGCTCAGGGCAGACCCAGTACTTC.

This chain uses TRBV6-2 or TRBV6-3 with TRBJ1-1, with D uncertain. Trimming stripped 2 bases from V and 4 bases from J, with 14 bases between. CDR1 MNHEY and CDR2 SVGEGT come from the germline V gene. This CDR3 is built from 15 residues. The CDR3: CASSYPRGVLTEAFF. The CDR3 DNA reads as TGTGCCAGCAGTTACCCCCGTGGGGTCCTCACTGAAGCTTTCTTT.

This chain joins TRBV6-6 and TRBJ2-7, with 9 bases fitting TRBD1. V shed 4 bases and J 2 bases; nucleotides not matched to a gene: 6. Germline assignment: CDR1 MNHNY and CDR2 SVGAGI (reference sequence). This CDR3 is built from 15 residues. In DNA form, the CDR3 reads TGTGCCAGCAGTTCGTGGGACAGGGTGCCCTACGAGCAGTACTTC. The encoded protein is CASSSWDRVPYEQYF.

This rearrangement joins TRBV9 to TRBJ2-2; D is ambiguous. V lost 4 bases, J lost 6 bases, and 16 bases lay in between. Germline V gene lookup returns CDR1 SGDLS and CDR2 YYNGEE. The CDR3 sequence is 15 residues long. The CDR3 spells CASSPRGENPGELFF. The CDR3 DNA follows: TGTGCCAGCAGCCCCCGTGGGGAAAATCCCGGGGAGCTGTTTTTT.

The chain has TRBV5-4 and TRBJ2-5; tentatively, D is TRBD1 (6 bases). This CDR3 has 14 amino acids. V was cut by 2 bases and J by 1 base, with 9 bases left in between. Germline values: CDR1 SGHNT, CDR2 YYREEE (reference sequence). As DNA, the CDR3 is TGTGCCAGCAGCTTTAAGACAGGCCAAGAGACCCAGTACTTC. Translated, it gives CASSFKTGQETQYF.

The J gene is TRBJ1-2, the V gene TRBV7-9; 11 bases agree with TRBD1. V gave up 4 bases and J gave up 7 bases; unmatched junction bases: 8. Germline CDR1 reads SEHNR; CDR2 reads FQNEAQ (reference sequence). The CDR3 runs 15 residues. CDR3 DNA sequence: TGTGCCAGCAGCTCAGCTCCCGGGACAGGGGGTGGCTACACCTTC. Translation gives CASSSAPGTGGGYTF.

This chain uses TRBV20-1 with TRBJ2-7, with 8 nucleotides matching TRBD1. The CDR3 has 14 residues. Germline V gene lookup returns CDR1 DFQATT and CDR2 SNEGSKA (reference sequence). V was clipped by 3 bases and J by 2 bases; unmatched bases: 6. Written as DNA, the CDR3 is TGCAGTGCTAGTCGGGAACAGGGGGCCTACGAGCAGTACTTC. It codes for CSASREQGAYEQYF.